This entry lists 20 T cell receptor beta chains sequenced from one sample in a study of cytomegalovirus exposure and HLA in healthy donors. The PCR ran on 60 Vbeta and 13 Jbeta primers. Produced via immunoSEQ multiplex PCR; TCRdb's table is partial and in-frame only. This sample has about 190,000 clones, with 82% found just once. Sample: PBMCs. The source is a woman in her late teens or twenties in good health and CMV-seronegative.

The chain is built from TRBV5-1 and TRBJ2-5, with a possible D match to TRBD2 (6 bases). Germline-derived CDR1 and CDR2 are SGHRS and YFSETQ. The CDR3 is 14 residues long. V lost 7 bases and J 4 bases, leaving 17 bases between the germline ends. The DNA of the CDR3 is TGCGCCAGCTGTCCGGGACTGGCGGGAGAGACCCAGTACTTC. It encodes CASCPGLAGETQYF.

The chain recombines TRBV11-2 with TRBJ1-2; D ambiguous. The ends were cut back, 0 bases at V and 1 base at J, with 6 bases in the middle. This CDR3 has 14 residues. The germline CDR1 and CDR2 sequences are SGHAT and FQNNGV. CDR3 protein: CASSLESSNYGYTF. CDR3 coding DNA: TGTGCCAGCAGCTTAGAGTCCAGTAACTATGGCTACACCTTC.

This chain connects TRBV9 to TRBJ2-2; 8 bases map to TRBD2. The V gene's germline CDR1 is SGDLS and CDR2 YYNGEE. Trimming at V came to 5 bases and at J to 1 base, leaving 4 bases not matched to a gene. The CDR3 covers 15 residues. DNA for the CDR3: TGTGCCAGCAGGAGGACTAGCCTGAACACCGGGGAGCTGTTTTTT. This sequence encodes CASRRTSLNTGELFF.

This clone was seen just once. V and J are TRBV10-1 and TRBJ2-7, with 7 bases aligning to TRBD2. The ends lost 0 bases at V and 1 base at J; junction bases unmatched: 0. The V gene's germline CDR1 is WNHNN and CDR2 SYGVQD (reference sequence). The CDR3 runs 14 residues. The CDR3, as DNA: TGCGCCAGCAGTGAGTCTAGCGGGTCCTACGAGCAGTACTTC. It encodes CASSESSGSYEQYF.

This clone was seen just once. The chain has TRBV30 and TRBJ1-5; D is perhaps TRBD1 (6 bases). V was cut by 4 bases and J by 2 bases, with 15 bases left in between. The CDR3 extends over 15 amino acids. Germline V gene data show CDR1 as GTSNPN and CDR2 as SVGIG (reference sequence). The CDR3 sequence is CAWTGGGAGNQPQHF. CDR3 coding DNA: TGTGCCTGGACCGGAGGGGGGGCGGGCAATCAGCCCCAGCATTTT.

The chain is built from TRBV7-8 and TRBJ1-5; the D is unclear. Germline loops: CDR1 SGHVS, CDR2 FQNEAQ. The CDR3 covers 16 residues. V was pared by 2 bases and J by 2 bases, with 13 bases between. In DNA, the CDR3 is TGTGCCAGCAGCTTAATTCCGAGGGTCGGCAATCAGCCCCAGCATTTT. It is translated as CASSLIPRVGNQPQHF.

V is TRBV27 and J is TRBJ2-7; TRBD2 is a possible D gene (5 bases). CDR1 is MNHEY, CDR2 SMNVEV, per germline (reference sequence). CDR3 length: 16 residues. The V end was cut by 8 bases, the J end by 3 bases, with 23 bases between. The CDR3 nucleotides are TGTGCCAGCGCCAGTGCCCTCATTAGCGACTTCTACGAGCAGTACTTC. Translating gives CASASALISDFYEQYF.

The chain recombines TRBV6-5 with TRBJ1-4, with 10 positions matching TRBD1. This CDR3 is 14 amino acids long. Germline V lookup: CDR1 MNHEY, CDR2 SVGAGI. The junction had 3 bases not matched to a gene; V was cut back by 5 bases and J by 6 bases. CDR3 sequence: CASSPGTGDEKLFF. The CDR3 DNA is TGTGCCAGCAGTCCCGGGACAGGGGATGAAAAACTGTTTTTT.

V is TRBV29-1 and J is TRBJ1-3; TRBD1 matches 7 bases. V was clipped by 3 bases and J by 3 bases; unmatched bases: 2. The CDR3 length is 13 residues. CDR1 SQVTM and CDR2 ANQGSEA come from the germline V gene. The CDR3 region is CSVDSGGGNTIYF. CDR3 sequence (DNA): TGCAGCGTTGATTCAGGGGGTGGAAACACCATATATTTT.

The chain recombines TRBV21-1 with TRBJ2-6; TRBD1 reflects the table's D call only, with no check against the DNA. TRBV21-1 is termed a pseudogene. This CDR3 region has 18 residues. CDR3 nucleotide sequence: TGTGCCAGCCGTTCGGGACAGGGGGAAGTAGTTGGGGCCAACGTCCTGACTTTC. This sequence encodes CASRSGQGEVVGANVLTF.

The chain combines TRBV19 with TRBJ1-1, with 9 bases aligning to TRBD1. V lost 4 bases and J lost 1; bases outside the gene matches: 1. Germline V CDR1 and CDR2: LNHDA, SQIVND (reference sequence). This CDR3 has 14 amino acids. Here the CDR3 reads CASSTGQGNTEAFF. CDR3 DNA sequence: TGTGCCAGTAGTACGGGACAGGGGAACACTGAAGCTTTCTTT.

This sequence joins TRBV13 and TRBJ2-7; TRBD2 matches 10 bases. The V and J ends lost 5 bases and 6 bases, in that order; junction bases with no gene match: 10. The germline gives CDR1 PRHDT, CDR2 FYEKMQ (reference sequence). The CDR3 totals 15 residues. The CDR3 here is CASSHGASGGIEQYF. The CDR3 DNA is TGTGCCAGCAGCCACGGGGCTAGCGGGGGAATCGAGCAGTACTTC. Looking up the rest from reference TRBV13 and TRBJ2-7 gives the full variable domain: AAGVIQSPRHLIKEKRETATLKCYPIPRHDTVYWYQQGPGQDPQFLISFYEKMQSDKGSIPDRFSAQQFSDYHSELNMSSLELGDSALYFCASSHGASGGIEQYFGPGTRLTVT.

This clone was seen a single time. The gene calls are TRBV5-1 and TRBJ2-1; 12 bases map to TRBD2. V shed 0 bases and J 2 bases; nucleotides not matched to a gene: 6. The CDR3 has 18 amino acids. Germline CDR1 is SGHRS and CDR2 is YFSETQ. The CDR3 is CASSLGLTSGGPYNEQFF. The CDR3 nucleotides are TGCGCCAGCAGCTTGGGCCTTACTAGCGGGGGGCCCTACAATGAGCAGTTCTTC.

The rearrangement uses TRBV25-1 and TRBJ1-6, with unresolved D. Trimming shortened V by 1 base and J by 7 bases, and 14 bases separated the two germline ends. The CDR3 spans 16 residues. Per the germline V gene, CDR1 is MGHDK and CDR2 is SYGVNS. In nucleotides, the CDR3 is TGTGCCAGCAGTGAATTCGACCCAGGTTCCAATTCACCCCTCCACTTT. Its protein is CASSEFDPGSNSPLHF.

V is TRBV14 and J is TRBJ2-7, with TRBD1 identical over 7 bases. The CDR3 is made up of 15 amino acids. Looked up from germline, CDR1 is SGHDN and CDR2 is FVKESK. Losses at the gene ends were 4 bases for V and 3 bases for J; bases not matched to a gene: 9. The chain's CDR3 is CASSPLTGRNYEQYF. CDR3 sequence (DNA): TGTGCCAGCAGCCCCTTGACAGGGAGAAACTACGAGCAGTACTTC. Together with reference TRBV14 and TRBJ2-7, the CDR3 gives the full variable domain: EAGVTQFPSHSVIEKGQTVTLRCDPISGHDNLYWYRRVMGKEIKFLLHFVKESKQDESGMPNNRFLAERTGGTYSTLKVQPAELEDSGVYFCASSPLTGRNYEQYFGPGTRLTVT.

The rearrangement uses TRBV14 and TRBJ2-7; no definite D call. CDR1 and CDR2 (germline): SGHDN, FVKESK. The CDR3 contains 15 residues. The germline V and J ends were trimmed by 3 bases and 3 bases, with 15 bases remaining between them. CDR3 amino acids: CASSHSDPHSYEQYF. CDR3 in DNA: TGTGCCAGCAGCCATTCTGACCCACACAGCTACGAGCAGTACTTC.

This chain joins TRBV9 and TRBJ2-5; 7 bases align to TRBD2. Germline trimming cut 0 bases from V and 5 bases from J; bases unmatched to any gene: 16. The CDR3 spans 18 residues. Germline V lookup: CDR1 SGDLS, CDR2 YYNGEE. The CDR3 is CASSVDVGPGGVRETQYF. CDR3 sequence (DNA): TGTGCCAGCAGCGTAGACGTGGGGCCGGGAGGAGTCAGGGAGACCCAGTACTTC.

The chain carries TRBV19 and TRBJ1-1; TRBD1 might be the D (5 bases). The CDR3 consists of 15 residues. Trimming took off 4 bases at V and 1 base at J, with 13 bases between the two ends. Per germline, CDR1 LNHDA and CDR2 SQIVND (reference sequence). CDR3 nucleotides: TGTGCCAGTAGTACGCCCGGACATAAGAACACTGAAGCTTTCTTT. Its protein is CASSTPGHKNTEAFF.

The V and J genes are TRBV9 and TRBJ2-5, with a tentative D call TRBD1 (6 bases). The CDR3 is 14 residues long. Germline loops: CDR1 SGDLS, CDR2 YYNGEE. V gave up 4 bases and J gave up 3 bases, with 13 bases separating them. CDR3 residues: CASSFGSGEETQYF. CDR3 nucleotide sequence: TGTGCCAGCAGCTTCGGATCAGGGGAAGAGACCCAGTACTTC.

The chain joins TRBV19 to TRBJ1-1; D remains unclear. V lost 7 bases to trimming and J lost 0 bases, with 9 bases between them. This CDR3 is 13 amino acids long. CDR1 and CDR2 (germline): LNHDA, SQIVND (reference sequence). DNA of the CDR3: TGTGCCAGTAATCCCGGGGTGAACACTGAAGCTTTCTTT. This sequence encodes CASNPGVNTEAFF. Full variable domain (rest looked up from reference TRBV19 and TRBJ1-1): DGGITQSPKYLFRKEGQNVTLSCEQNLNHDAMYWYRQDPGQGLRLIYYSQIVNDFQKGDIAEGYSVSREKKESFPLTVTSAQKNPTAFYLCASNPGVNTEAFFGQGTRLTVV.